This is a list of T cell receptor beta chains from one sample in a study of early T cells in non-severe SARS-CoV-2 infection. TCRdb called the 5' RACE reads again in MiXCR, with one record for every CDR3 protein. The sample has about 77,000 distinct CDR3 sequences; approximately 15% are singletons. The specimen was whole blood. Every receptor here comes from an adult who was a healthcare worker with PCR-confirmed SARS-CoV-2 infection or an uninfected control (not recorded which). CDR3s include the opening cysteine and the closing phenylalanine or tryptophan. Each record gives: J gene, D gene, V gene, CDR3 protein. D genes are given only for firm matches.

>TRBJ2-1|-|TRBV10-1
CASSESPRGLGHNNEQFF
>TRBJ2-7|-|TRBV12-3/TRBV12-4
CASSGPGRPDF
>TRBJ1-5|-|TRBV9
CASSRRGFNQPQHF
>TRBJ1-2|-|TRBV28
CASSTLRDGYTF
>TRBJ2-1|-|TRBV3-1
CASSQERGPEGNEQFF
>TRBJ2-3|TRBD2|TRBV6-6
CASSWPILAEDTDTQYF
>TRBJ2-1|-|TRBV6-5
CASSYSMGRNSYNEQFF
>TRBJ1-1|-|TRBV27
CASSLVVTEVATEAFF
>TRBJ1-6|TRBD1|TRBV9
CASSPTGANSPLHF
>TRBJ2-7|-|TRBV13
CASSSGTSVPSSYEQYF
>TRBJ1-1|-|TRBV7-9
CASSLMGRMNTEAFF
>TRBJ1-3|-|TRBV25-1
CASSTIGQSSGNTIYF
>TRBJ1-1|TRBD1|TRBV14
CASSQYPFDREGTEAFF
>TRBJ2-5|TRBD1|TRBV7-3
CASSLTQGVGETQYF
>TRBJ2-1|-|TRBV7-3
CASSFSADSYNEQFF
>TRBJ2-7|TRBD2|TRBV4-2
CASSQAGGHEQYF
>TRBJ2-2|-|TRBV19
CASSNIQGNTGELFF
>TRBJ1-4|-|TRBV7-9
CASSAQCEKLFF
>TRBJ2-3|-|TRBV12-3/TRBV12-4
CASSANEEDTQYF
>TRBJ2-1|TRBD2|TRBV12-3/TRBV12-4
CASSFLLAGDNEQFF
>TRBJ2-2|-|TRBV19
CASSIAGTSAGELFF
>TRBJ2-1|-|TRBV19
CASSASLYNEQFF
>TRBJ2-2|TRBD1|TRBV6-5
CASRNHRGNTGELFF
>TRBJ1-2|-|TRBV12-3/TRBV12-4
CASSFRGARLDGYTF
>TRBJ2-7|-|TRBV6-1
CASSEAQGTVSYEQYF
>TRBJ2-1|TRBD2|TRBV5-1
CASSSSLAGGLSSYNEQFF
>TRBJ2-5|TRBD2|TRBV5-5
CASSLKSSGQETQYF
>TRBJ2-1|-|TRBV20-1
CSAREFRGNVQFF
>TRBJ2-6|-|TRBV7-6
CASSLGKGANVLTF
>TRBJ2-5|-|TRBV29-1
CSVGQGLETQYF
>TRBJ2-1|-|TRBV27
CASSGGDGIRNEQFF
>TRBJ2-5|-|TRBV5-1
CASGNEQGHETQYF